These 29 T cell receptor beta chains were all obtained from the same sample, sequenced in a study of radiotherapy plus CTLA-4 blockade in lung cancer. Using immunoSEQ multiplex PCR, the repertoire was profiled, and TCRdb retains in-frame clones only, with some absent. The sample has about 45,000 clones, about 72% seen once. This sample comprised peripheral blood, obtained from a patient treated with radiotherapy plus ipilimumab. The receptors here all came from a human donor with non-small cell lung cancer who had stable disease on radiotherapy plus ipilimumab.

The genes are TRBV6-6 and TRBJ1-3; 7 bases agree with TRBD1. The CDR3 has 14 residues. J was trimmed by 3 bases and V by 5 bases; bases with no gene match: 4. Germline-derived CDR1 and CDR2 are MNHNY and SVGAGI (reference sequence). This CDR3 is CASSRQGLGNTIYF. The CDR3 DNA is TGTGCCAGCAGTAGACAGGGCCTTGGAAACACCATATATTTT.

The chain joins TRBV5-6 to TRBJ1-5, with D perhaps TRBD1 (6 bases). Trimming took off 4 bases at V and 4 bases at J, with 15 bases between the two ends. CDR1 and CDR2 from the germline V gene are SGHDT and YYEEEE. The CDR3 extends over 15 amino acids. CDR3 bases: TGTGCCAGCAGCACGAGCGGACAGCGTAATCAGCCCCAGCATTTT. It yields the protein CASSTSGQRNQPQHF.

This clone has only a few counts. The V call is TRBV19, the J call TRBJ1-4; D is uncertain. The V gene lost 3 bases and the J gene lost 0 bases, with 8 bases spanning the gap. Per germline, CDR1 LNHDA and CDR2 SQIVND (reference sequence). CDR3 length: 15 residues. CDR3 DNA: TGTGCCAGTAGTATGATTGCCGCAACTAATGAAAAACTGTTTTTT. Amino acid sequence: CASSMIAATNEKLFF.

This clone was seen a few times. This chain links TRBV25-1 with TRBJ2-7; TRBD2 is a possible D gene (6 bases). The germline V and J ends were trimmed by 1 base and 3 bases, with 7 bases remaining between them. Germline CDR1 MGHDK, CDR2 SYGVNS. The CDR3 is made up of 13 amino acids. The CDR3 nucleotides are TGTGCCAGCAGTGAATCGGGGGTCTACGAGCAGTACTTC. Encoded protein: CASSESGVYEQYF.

This clone was picked up one time. The V gene is TRBV11-3, the J gene TRBJ2-3; 9 nucleotides match TRBD1. V lost 5 bases to trimming and J lost 4 bases; unmatched junction nucleotides: 7. Germline V CDR1 and CDR2: SGHNT, YENEEA. There are 15 residues in the CDR3. The CDR3 region is CASSPGQGWADTQYF. CDR3 nucleotide sequence: TGTGCCAGCAGCCCCGGACAGGGGTGGGCAGATACGCAGTATTTT.

DNA for the CDR3: TGTGCCTGGAGTCATGGACAGGGGGCCTACAATGAGCAGTTCTTC. Its translation: CAWSHGQGAYNEQFF. The rearrangement joins TRBV30 to TRBJ2-1; TRBD1 aligns across 10 bases. Germline V gene lookup returns CDR1 GTSNPN and CDR2 SVGIG (reference sequence). The CDR3 runs to 15 residues. V was pared by 2 bases and J by 2 bases, with 3 bases of the junction left unmatched.

This clone was recorded a few times. The chain recombines TRBV7-3 with TRBJ2-2, with D tentatively TRBD2 (6 bases). Germline V CDR1 and CDR2: SGHTA, FQGTGA. Trimming shortened V by 5 bases and J by 4 bases, and 17 bases separated the two germline ends. CDR3 length: 16 amino acids. In DNA form, the CDR3 reads TGTGCCAGCAGCCAAGGAGGGCAGGGTAGCACCGGGGAGCTGTTTTTT. Its translation is CASSQGGQGSTGELFF.

This chain connects TRBV9 to TRBJ1-2, with unresolved D. V shed 0 bases and J shed 1 base, with 7 bases lying between them. Germline lookup yields CDR1 SGDLS and CDR2 YYNGEE. The CDR3 is 14 amino acids. As DNA, the CDR3 is TGTGCCAGCAGCGTAGCGATTTTTAACTATGGCTACACCTTC. It specifies CASSVAIFNYGYTF.

This clone has just one count. V is TRBV28 and J is TRBJ1-4; tentatively, D is TRBD1 (5 bases). The CDR3 loop spans 13 amino acids. Trimming took off 10 bases at V and 2 bases at J, with 11 bases between the two ends. CDR1 is MDHEN, CDR2 SYDVKM, per germline. CDR3 coding DNA: TGTGCCACTAGGCGGGACACTAATGAAAAACTGTTTTTT. Protein: CATRRDTNEKLFF.

The genes are TRBV5-1 and TRBJ2-5, with TRBD1 as a possible D gene (5 bases). In germline, CDR1 is SGHRS, CDR2 YFSETQ. V was pared by 3 bases and J by 1 base, with 10 bases between. CDR3 size: 14 residues. The CDR3 loop reads CASSYFDSQETQYF. The DNA for the CDR3 is TGCGCCAGCAGCTACTTCGACAGCCAAGAGACCCAGTACTTC.

The chain carries TRBV7-9 and TRBJ1-5; tentatively, D is TRBD1 (5 bases). The CDR3 loop spans 15 amino acids. Germline V lookup: CDR1 SEHNR, CDR2 FQNEAQ (reference sequence). Trimming removed 4 bases from V and 0 bases from J, with 10 bases in between. For the CDR3, the DNA is TGTGCCAGCAGCTCCGGGACTCTTAGCAATCAGCCCCAGCATTTT. This codes for CASSSGTLSNQPQHF.

The chain carries TRBV29-1 and TRBJ1-1; D is unresolved. The V end lost 7 bases, the J end lost 1 base, and 7 bases lay between the germline ends. This CDR3 is built from 11 residues. Per the germline V gene, CDR1 is SQVTM and CDR2 is ANQGSEA. The CDR3: CSGRENTEAFF. For the CDR3, the DNA is TGCAGCGGTCGAGAGAACACTGAAGCTTTCTTT.

This clone was detected a few times. The J gene is TRBJ2-5, the V gene TRBV9; D not certain. Trimming shortened V by 0 bases and J by 5 bases, and 5 bases separated the two germline ends. CDR1 and CDR2 (germline): SGDLS, YYNGEE. This CDR3 spans 12 amino acids. DNA of the CDR3: TGTGCCAGCAGCGTAGTCGGTGAGACCCAGTACTTC. This codes for CASSVVGETQYF.

The chain uses TRBV25-1 and TRBJ1-3; D remains ambiguous. The CDR3 runs to 15 residues. V was cut by 1 base and J by 0 bases, with 7 bases left in between. Germline V gene lookup returns CDR1 MGHDK and CDR2 SYGVNS. DNA for the CDR3: TGTGCCAGCAGTGAATCATTGGCCTCTGGAAACACCATATATTTT. This translates into CASSESLASGNTIYF.

The CDR3 DNA sequence: TGTGCCAGCAGTGCTCGGACAACAGACACTGAAGCTTTCTTT. Translation: CASSARTTDTEAFF. The gene calls are TRBV2 and TRBJ1-1, with TRBD1 as a possible D gene (5 bases). This CDR3 contains 14 residues. CDR1 is SNHLY, CDR2 FYNNEI, per germline. Trimming removed 4 bases from V and 3 bases from J, with 12 bases in between.

This clone was seen a few times. The J gene is TRBJ1-1, the V gene TRBV18, with 11 bases lining up with TRBD1. V was clipped by 3 bases and J by 11 bases; unmatched bases: 5. The CDR3 loop spans 13 amino acids. The germline V gene has CDR1 KGHSH and CDR2 LQKENI. This CDR3 reads CASSPGDRGNAFF. CDR3 coding DNA: TGTGCCAGCTCACCCGGGGACAGGGGGAACGCTTTCTTT.

The CDR3 nucleotides are TGCGCCAGCAGGTCAAGGGAGGACGCTGAAGCTTTCTTT. It specifies CASRSREDAEAFF. This chain connects TRBV4-1 to TRBJ1-1; D call uncertain. This CDR3 is built from 13 residues. Germline V gene sequence: CDR1 MGHRA, CDR2 YSYEKL. V lost 6 bases and J lost 6, with 14 bases in between.

The rearrangement uses TRBV11-3 and TRBJ2-2; D perhaps matches TRBD2 (6 bases). Per germline, CDR1 SGHNT and CDR2 YENEEA. The CDR3 has 16 amino acids. With 1 base removed from V and 1 base from J, the gap between germline ends came to 10 bases. CDR3 sequence (DNA): TGTGCCAGCAGCTTAGTCGGAGGGCTGAACACCGGGGAGCTGTTTTTT. It specifies CASSLVGGLNTGELFF.

V usage is TRBV9 and J usage is TRBJ2-3; 7 nucleotides line up with TRBD1. V lost 7 bases, J lost 0 bases, and 2 bases stayed unmatched. Germline V gives CDR1 SGDLS, CDR2 YYNGEE. CDR3 length: 13 amino acids. CDR3 bases: TGTGCCAGCGAGGACAGGAGCACAGATACGCAGTATTTT. It translates to CASEDRSTDTQYF.

This chain joins TRBV11-3 and TRBJ1-1, with D maybe TRBD1 (6 bases). Trimming took 5 bases from V and 3 from J, leaving 13 bases between them. This CDR3 spans 14 amino acids. The germline gives CDR1 SGHNT, CDR2 YENEEA. The CDR3 DNA reads TGTGCCAGCAGCCGAGGGGGGGGGCACACTGAAGCTTTCTTT. As protein: CASSRGGGHTEAFF.

The chain employs TRBV28 and TRBJ1-1; TRBD1 might be the D (6 bases). This CDR3 has 13 residues. Germline CDR1 and CDR2: MDHEN and SYDVKM. The V gene lost 8 bases and the J gene lost 2 bases, with 12 bases spanning the gap. The CDR3 loop reads CASVKQGNTEAFF. DNA for the CDR3: TGTGCCAGCGTTAAACAGGGTAACACTGAAGCTTTCTTT.

The chain combines TRBV29-1 with TRBJ1-3, with TRBD1 matching 8 bases. Trimming removed 0 bases from V and 8 bases from J; junction bases left unmatched: 6. The CDR3 has 14 amino acids. The germline CDR1 and CDR2 sequences are SQVTM and ANQGSEA. The CDR3 reads CSVEEDRAGYTIYF. The DNA of the CDR3 is TGCAGCGTTGAAGAGGACAGGGCCGGGTACACCATATATTTT.

J is TRBJ1-6 and V is TRBV4-1, with D perhaps TRBD1 (5 bases). V lost 2 bases to trimming and J lost 7 bases, with 21 bases between them. The CDR3 extends over 18 amino acids. Germline CDR1 MGHRA, CDR2 YSYEKL. The CDR3 loop reads CASSQPWRGLAQNSPLHF. The CDR3 nucleotides read TGCGCCAGCAGCCAACCATGGAGGGGACTTGCCCAGAATTCACCCCTCCACTTT.

The chain uses TRBV2 and TRBJ1-2, with 9 bases aligning to TRBD1. Looked up from germline, CDR1 is SNHLY and CDR2 is FYNNEI. The length of the CDR3 is 12 residues. V lost 6 bases to trimming and J lost 8 bases; unmatched junction nucleotides: 4. CDR3 nucleotides: TGTGCCAGCAGGGACAGGGGAGGCGGCTACACCTTC. Residues: CASRDRGGGYTF.

This chain uses TRBV7-8 with TRBJ1-1, with D tentatively TRBD1 (5 bases). The CDR3 totals 14 residues. Germline V gives CDR1 SGHVS, CDR2 FQNEAQ. V lost 2 bases to trimming and J lost 5 bases, with 12 bases between them. The CDR3 DNA reads TGTGCCAGCAGCTTAAATTTTGCAGGGACTGAAGCTTTCTTT. It is translated as CASSLNFAGTEAFF. Combining the CDR3 with reference TRBV7-8 and TRBJ1-1 gives the whole variable domain GAGVSQSPRYKVAKRGQDVALRCDPISGHVSLFWYQQALGQGPEFLTYFQNEAQLDKSGLPSDRFFAERPEGSVSTLKIQRTQQEDSAVYLCASSLNFAGTEAFFGQGTRLTVV.

This chain links TRBV13 with TRBJ2-1; 10 nucleotides agree with TRBD1. Germline trimming cut 6 bases from V and 9 bases from J; bases unmatched to any gene: 11. Looked up from germline, CDR1 is PRHDT and CDR2 is FYEKMQ (reference sequence). The CDR3 runs 15 residues. In DNA, the CDR3 is TGTGCCAGCAGTTCCGGGACAGGGGATCATAGTGAGCAGTTCTTC. Translating it yields CASSSGTGDHSEQFF.

J is TRBJ2-1 and V is TRBV2; no reliable D call. V dropped 6 bases and J dropped 9 bases, with 15 bases sitting between them. Looked up from germline, CDR1 is SNHLY and CDR2 is FYNNEI. The CDR3 length is 13 residues. CDR3 sequence reads: CASRTRSGGEQFF. CDR3 DNA: TGTGCCAGCAGAACACGGTCAGGTGGTGAGCAGTTCTTC.

The chain couples TRBV6-5 to TRBJ2-7; D is possibly TRBD2 (6 bases). Per germline, CDR1 MNHEY and CDR2 SVGAGI. Trimming cost V 2 bases and J 7 bases, with 6 bases left between them. The CDR3 has 11 amino acids. The CDR3 sequence is CASSYGGEQYF. CDR3 nucleotides: TGTGCCAGCAGTTACGGGGGGGAGCAGTACTTC.

V usage is TRBV7-3 and J usage is TRBJ2-1, with 10 bases lining up with TRBD2. CDR1 is SGHTA, CDR2 FQGTGA, per germline. The J segment lost 4 bases and the V segment lost 5 bases, leaving 2 bases of the junction unmatched. This CDR3 region has 14 residues. The CDR3 protein is CASSSGGEYNEQFF. CDR3 nucleotides: TGTGCCAGCAGCAGCGGGGGGGAGTACAATGAGCAGTTCTTC.